This T cell receptor (beta chain) was recovered during a study of blood T cell repertoires in COVID-19. Libraries were prepared by immunoSEQ multiplex PCR; TCRdb keeps only in-frame clonotypes and omits some of them. The repertoire holds 100,000 or so clones, roughly 71% seen once, with approximately 5.9% in the top ten. V lost 6 bases, J lost 8 bases, and 6 bases stayed unmatched. The germline gives CDR1 SNHLY, CDR2 FYNNEI. The CDR3 is 13 amino acids. Specimen: peripheral blood. The receptor comes from a man of 80 years or more with acute or convalescent COVID-19. This sequence joins TRBV2 and TRBJ2-1; 8 bases agree with TRBD2. CDR3 sequence reads: CASSRTSTDEQFF. The CDR3 nucleotides read TGTGCCAGCAGCCGGACTAGCACCGATGAGCAGTTCTTC.